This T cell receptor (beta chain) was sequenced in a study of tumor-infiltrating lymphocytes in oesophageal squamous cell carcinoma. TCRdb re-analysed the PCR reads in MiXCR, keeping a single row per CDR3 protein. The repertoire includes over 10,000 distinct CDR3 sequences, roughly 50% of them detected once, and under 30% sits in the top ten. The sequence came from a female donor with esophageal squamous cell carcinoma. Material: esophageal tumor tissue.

The CDR3 DNA reads TGTGCCAGCAGCTTAGGGGCACTAGCCAAAAACATTCAGTACTTC. Protein: CASSLGALAKNIQYF. The gene calls are TRBV11-2 and TRBJ2-4; D ambiguous. Per germline, CDR1 SGHAT and CDR2 FQNNGV. CDR3 length equals 15 residues. V was clipped by 1 base and J by 0 bases, with 7 bases between them. The entire variable domain, with the rest obtained from reference TRBV11-2 and TRBJ2-4, is as follows: EAGVAQSPRYKIIEKRQSVAFWCNPISGHATLYWYQQILGQGPKLLIQFQNNGVVDDSQLPKDRFSAERLKGVDSTLKIQPAKLEDSAVYLCASSLGALAKNIQYFGAGTRLSVL.